This T cell receptor beta chain was captured by sequencing in a study of cytomegalovirus exposure and HLA in healthy donors. Whole-study context: An analysis done earlier identified 100 million to 140 million unique TCR beta sequences from 200 million or so T cells. Findings of the study overall: In an earlier analysis, about 90% or about 30%: the productive usage of most TCR beta V segments. Immune exposure was documented only through CMV serostatus. An observed cluster of highly shared sequence variants was recorded as a likely sequencing artifact.

The PCR contained 60 Vbeta and 13 Jbeta primers. The assay was immunoSEQ multiplex PCR, and TCRdb's table has in-frame clones only and misses some. The sample carries approximately 110,000 clones, 70% recorded once. About this clone itself: Its target is not known.

The sample taken for sequencing was PBMCs. The receptor's source is a man under 40 in good health and CMV-seropositive.

The CDR3 DNA reads TGTGCCAGCAGGCCTACAGGGGGAGAGACCCAGTACTTC. As protein: CASRPTGGETQYF. This chain uses TRBV6-5 with TRBJ2-5, with TRBD1 matching over 8 bases. The CDR3 is 13 residues long. Germline-derived CDR1 and CDR2 are MNHEY and SVGAGI. The V and J ends lost 6 bases and 4 bases, in that order; junction bases with no gene match: 4.